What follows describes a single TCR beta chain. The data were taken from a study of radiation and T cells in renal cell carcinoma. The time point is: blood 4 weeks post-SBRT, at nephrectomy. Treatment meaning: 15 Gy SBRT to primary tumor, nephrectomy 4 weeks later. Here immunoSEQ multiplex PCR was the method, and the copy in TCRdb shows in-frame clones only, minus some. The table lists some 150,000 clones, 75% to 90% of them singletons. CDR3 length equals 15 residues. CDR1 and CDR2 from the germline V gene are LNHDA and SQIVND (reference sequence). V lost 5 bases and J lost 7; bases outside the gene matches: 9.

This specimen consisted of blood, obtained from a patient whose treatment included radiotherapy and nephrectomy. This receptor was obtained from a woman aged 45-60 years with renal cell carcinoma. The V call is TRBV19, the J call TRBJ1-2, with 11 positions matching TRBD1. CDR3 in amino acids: CASSPQDRGPGGYTF. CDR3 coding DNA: TGTGCCAGTAGTCCACAGGACAGGGGGCCTGGTGGCTACACCTTC. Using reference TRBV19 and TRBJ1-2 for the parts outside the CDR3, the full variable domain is DGGITQSPKYLFRKEGQNVTLSCEQNLNHDAMYWYRQDPGQGLRLIYYSQIVNDFQKGDIAEGYSVSREKKESFPLTVTSAQKNPTAFYLCASSPQDRGPGGYTFGSGTRLTVV.